These 13 T cell receptor beta chains came from one sample sequenced in a study of spatial heterogeneity in lung cancer. Time point given: sample taken at primary tumor resection. Whole RNA, isolated from tumor, nontumor lung or frozen PBMC, was sequenced without prior sorting. TCRdb itself ran the 5' RACE reads through MiXCR, one entry per CDR3 protein. The data contain some 4,000 distinct CDR3 sequences, about 7% of them singletons. The starting material was normal lung tissue next to the tumor, obtained at surgery. Receptors originate from a male donor with early-stage non-small cell lung cancer.

By sample share, this clonotype is medium-sized. The rearrangement joins TRBV5-5 to TRBJ1-5; D may be TRBD1 (6 bases). Deletions cut 1 base from V and 5 bases from J, with 13 bases between. The CDR3 runs to 15 residues. Germline CDR1 SGHKS, CDR2 YYEKEE (reference sequence). CDR3 sequence: CASSLWQGMDQPQHF. As DNA, the CDR3 is TGTGCCAGCAGCTTGTGGCAGGGGATGGATCAGCCCCAGCATTTT.

This clonotype is medium-sized within its sample. The V gene is TRBV12-3 or TRBV12-4, the J gene TRBJ2-6; D may be TRBD2 (5 bases). Trimming left V 11 bases short and J 1 base short, with 21 bases between. This CDR3 has 17 residues. CDR3 region: CAVYSAPGFSGANVLTF. CDR3 sequence (DNA): TGTGCCGTATATAGCGCGCCAGGTTTTTCTGGGGCCAACGTCCTGACTTTC.

This clonotype is medium-sized within its sample. The chain carries TRBV7-3 and TRBJ2-1; D not resolved. Germline assignment: CDR1 SGHTA and CDR2 FQGTGA. The germline V and J ends were trimmed by 8 bases and 9 bases, with 14 bases remaining between them. There are 12 residues in the CDR3. The CDR3: CASGETLSEQFF. The DNA of the CDR3 is TGTGCCAGCGGAGAAACACTTAGTGAGCAGTTCTTC.

This clonotype came up many times. The V gene is TRBV7-2, the J gene TRBJ2-7; D is uncertain. The CDR3 runs 14 residues. V lost 7 bases to trimming and J lost 3 bases, with 16 bases between them. Per the germline V gene, CDR1 is SGHTA and CDR2 is FQGNSA. The CDR3 nucleotides are TGTGCCAGCACCTCAAATATGGGCAGCTACGAGCAGTACTTC. This translates into CASTSNMGSYEQYF.

This clonotype is medium-sized in the sample. This rearrangement joins TRBV20-1 to TRBJ2-1, with 7 bases lining up with TRBD2. The CDR3 consists of 16 residues. V lost 0 bases, J lost 2 bases, and 7 bases stayed unmatched. The germline V gene has CDR1 DFQATT and CDR2 SNEGSKA (reference sequence). Here the CDR3 reads CSARDNKGRAYNEQFF. CDR3 nucleotide sequence: TGCAGTGCTAGAGATAATAAGGGGAGGGCCTACAATGAGCAGTTCTTC.

By its share, this clonotype is large (0.1 to 1%). The chain recombines TRBV11-3 with TRBJ2-1; D is uncertain. CDR3 length: 12 amino acids. Germline values: CDR1 SGHNT, CDR2 YENEEA. Trimming pared 5 bases from V and 7 bases from J, leaving 9 bases between. The CDR3 region is CASSPWENEQFF. The DNA for the CDR3 is TGTGCCAGCAGCCCCTGGGAAAATGAGCAGTTCTTC.

Ten or more counts support this clonotype. The gene calls are TRBV30 and TRBJ2-3, with TRBD2 matching 8 bases. The germline CDR1 and CDR2 sequences are GTSNPN and SVGIG (reference sequence). Losses at the gene ends were 3 bases for V and 4 bases for J; bases not matched to a gene: 0. The CDR3 extends over 12 amino acids. The CDR3 sequence is CAWSGGADTQYF. The DNA for the CDR3 is TGTGCCTGGAGCGGGGGGGCAGATACGCAGTATTTT.

This clonotype has only a few counts. The V gene is TRBV28, the J gene TRBJ1-6; D unclear. Trimming took 2 bases from V and 5 from J, leaving 10 bases between them. Germline V gives CDR1 MDHEN, CDR2 SYDVKM. This CDR3 has 15 amino acids. The CDR3, as DNA: TGTGCCAGCAGTTTACCGGGTTCACATAATTCACCCCTCCACTTT. As protein: CASSLPGSHNSPLHF. Combining the CDR3 with reference TRBV28 and TRBJ1-6 gives the whole variable domain DVKVTQSSRYLVKRTGEKVFLECVQDMDHENMFWYRQDPGLGLRLIYFSYDVKMKEKGDIPEGYSVSREKKERFSLILESASTNQTSMYLCASSLPGSHNSPLHFGNGTRLTVT.

This clonotype is labeled as medium-sized. This sequence joins TRBV29-1 and TRBJ2-5; a weak D match, TRBD1 (5 bases). CDR3 length: 12 residues. Trimming removed 3 bases at V and 4 bases at J, with 9 bases between. The germline V gene has CDR1 SQVTM and CDR2 ANQGSEA. The DNA for the CDR3 is TGCAGCGTTGATGCCAGGGCAGAGACCCAGTACTTC. It codes for CSVDARAETQYF.

By share of the sample, this clonotype is medium-sized (0.01 to 0.1%). The chain recombines TRBV12-3 or TRBV12-4 with TRBJ2-2; 9 bases match TRBD2. V gave up 3 bases and J gave up 4 bases; unmatched junction bases: 3. The CDR3 covers 15 residues. Here the CDR3 DNA reads TGTGCCAGCAGTTTGGCTAGCGGGGCCACCGGGGAGCTGTTTTTT. Amino acid sequence: CASSLASGATGELFF.

This clonotype ranks as medium-sized (0.01 to 0.1%). V gene TRBV12-3 or TRBV12-4 combines with J gene TRBJ2-1; TRBD2 matches 10 bases. The length of the CDR3 is 14 residues. The ends lost 8 bases at V and 9 bases at J; junction bases unmatched: 10. The CDR3 sequence: CASALAGVSSEQFF. The CDR3, as DNA: TGTGCCAGCGCCCTAGCGGGGGTTAGCAGTGAGCAGTTCTTC.

Many counts were recorded for this clonotype. The chain recombines TRBV7-3 with TRBJ1-5; no clear D gene. V was pared by 6 bases and J by 3 bases, with 9 bases between. Germline V gene lookup returns CDR1 SGHTA and CDR2 FQGTGA. The CDR3 has 13 amino acids. CDR3 residues: CASRPGFNQPQHF. The CDR3, as DNA: TGTGCCAGCAGACCGGGTTTCAATCAGCCCCAGCATTTT.

This clonotype was seen at least ten times. The chain couples TRBV7-9 to TRBJ2-7; D is ambiguous. Germline CDR1 is SEHNR and CDR2 is FQNEAQ (reference sequence). The germline V and J ends were trimmed by 3 bases and 0 bases, with 12 bases remaining between them. The CDR3 length is 15 residues. The CDR3 sequence is CASSFLSRHSYEQYF. The CDR3 bases are TGTGCCAGCAGCTTTCTTTCGCGGCACTCCTACGAGCAGTACTTC.